The present entry profiles one T cell receptor beta chain with its context. Its specificity is unknown. The sample is drawn from a study of cytomegalovirus exposure and HLA in healthy donors. Study-wide context: Genotyping showed 70% to 90% of roughly 390 donors falling in the Caucasian-associated ancestry cluster. Study outcomes and limitations: Most TCR sequences were seen very rarely across donors, but some public TCRs occurred in many.

Researchers ran the PCR with 60 Vbeta and 13 Jbeta primers. This table comes from immunoSEQ multiplex PCR, and its TCRdb copy is limited to in-frame clones, with some not included. The sample holds roughly 74,000 clones. The CDR3 is 14 residues long. V was pared by 4 bases and J by 8 bases, with 10 bases of the junction left unmatched. Germline V CDR1 and CDR2: SGHRS, YFSETQ. Sequencing was performed on PBMCs. The chain joins TRBV5-1 to TRBJ1-2; 8 bases align to TRBD1. The receptor's source is a female donor in good health and CMV-seropositive. As DNA, the CDR3 is TGCGCCAGCAGCAAGAGCCAGGGGGCGAGGGGCTACACCTTC. Protein sequence: CASSKSQGARGYTF. The variable domain in full, with the rest retrieved from reference TRBV5-1 and TRBJ1-2, is KAGVTQTPRYLIKTRGQQVTLSCSPISGHRSVSWYQQTPGQGLQFLFEYFSETQRNKGNFPGRFSGRQFSNSRSEMNVSTLELGDSALYLCASSKSQGARGYTFGSGTRLTVV.